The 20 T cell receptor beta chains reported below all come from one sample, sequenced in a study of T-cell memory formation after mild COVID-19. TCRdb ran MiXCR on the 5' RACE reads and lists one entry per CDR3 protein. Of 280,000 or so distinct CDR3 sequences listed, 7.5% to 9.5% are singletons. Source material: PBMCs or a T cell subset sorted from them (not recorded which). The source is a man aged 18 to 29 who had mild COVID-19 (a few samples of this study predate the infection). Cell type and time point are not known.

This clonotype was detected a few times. CDR3 sequence: CASGRAGGNSPLHF. The CDR3 nucleotides are TGTGCCAGCGGGCGCGCGGGAGGCAATTCACCCCTCCACTTT. The chain employs TRBV11-2 and TRBJ1-6, with D unresolved. Trimming took 8 bases from V and 7 from J, leaving 15 bases between them. Germline V gene sequence: CDR1 SGHAT, CDR2 FQNNGV. The CDR3 consists of 14 residues.

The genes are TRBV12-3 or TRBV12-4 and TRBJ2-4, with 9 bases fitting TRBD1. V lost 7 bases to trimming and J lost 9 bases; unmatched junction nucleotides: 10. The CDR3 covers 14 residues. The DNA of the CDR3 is TGTGCCAGCACCCTTGACAGGGGGGGGTTCATTCAGTACTTC. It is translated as CASTLDRGGFIQYF.

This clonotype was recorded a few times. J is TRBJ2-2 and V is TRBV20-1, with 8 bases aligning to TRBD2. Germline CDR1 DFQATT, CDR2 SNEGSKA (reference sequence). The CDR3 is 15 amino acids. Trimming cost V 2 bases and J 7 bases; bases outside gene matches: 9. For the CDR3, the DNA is TGCAGTGCTAGAAGTCCCGGGGGGGCTGTCGGGGAGCTGTTTTTT. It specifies CSARSPGGAVGELFF.

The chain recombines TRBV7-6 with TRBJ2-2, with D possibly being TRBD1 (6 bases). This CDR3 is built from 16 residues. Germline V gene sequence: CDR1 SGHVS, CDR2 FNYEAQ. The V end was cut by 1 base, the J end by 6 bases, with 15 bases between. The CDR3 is CASSLVGRGISGELFF. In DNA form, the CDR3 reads TGTGCCAGCAGCTTAGTCGGCAGGGGTATCTCCGGGGAGCTGTTTTTT.

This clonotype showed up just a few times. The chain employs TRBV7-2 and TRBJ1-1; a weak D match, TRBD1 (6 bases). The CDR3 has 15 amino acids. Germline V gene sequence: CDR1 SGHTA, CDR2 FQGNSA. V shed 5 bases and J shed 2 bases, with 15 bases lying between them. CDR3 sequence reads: CASSTRRTVNTEAFF. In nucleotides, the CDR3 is TGTGCCAGCAGCACTAGGCGGACAGTAAACACTGAAGCTTTCTTT.

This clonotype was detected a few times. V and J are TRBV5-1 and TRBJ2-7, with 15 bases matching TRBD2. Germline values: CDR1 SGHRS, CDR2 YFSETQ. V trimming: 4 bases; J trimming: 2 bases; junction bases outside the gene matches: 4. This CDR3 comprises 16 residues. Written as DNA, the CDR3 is TGCGCCAGCAGCGCGGGACTAGCGGGGGGCCCCTACGAGCAGTACTTC. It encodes CASSAGLAGGPYEQYF.

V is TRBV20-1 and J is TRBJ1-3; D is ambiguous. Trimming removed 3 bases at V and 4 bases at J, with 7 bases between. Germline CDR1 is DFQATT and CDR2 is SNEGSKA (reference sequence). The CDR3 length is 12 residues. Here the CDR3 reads CSARDGGNTIYF. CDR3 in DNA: TGCAGTGCTAGGGACGGCGGAAACACCATATATTTT.

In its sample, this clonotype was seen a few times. The CDR3 sequence is CASSSLRGYNEQFF. CDR3 bases: TGCGCCAGCAGCTCGCTTCGGGGATACAATGAGCAGTTCTTC. The rearrangement links TRBV5-1 to TRBJ2-1; D is possibly TRBD2 (5 bases). This CDR3 contains 14 residues. Germline CDR1 SGHRS, CDR2 YFSETQ. V was pared by 3 bases and J by 4 bases, with 11 bases between.

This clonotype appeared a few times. The CDR3 DNA reads TGTGCCAGCAGCATGGGACGGTATGTTGAAGCTTTCTTT. This gives the protein CASSMGRYVEAFF. The rearrangement joins TRBV5-6 to TRBJ1-1, with D tentatively TRBD1 (5 bases). CDR1 SGHDT and CDR2 YYEEEE come from the germline V gene. Trimming took off 4 bases at V and 7 bases at J, with 14 bases between the two ends. The CDR3 length is 13 residues.

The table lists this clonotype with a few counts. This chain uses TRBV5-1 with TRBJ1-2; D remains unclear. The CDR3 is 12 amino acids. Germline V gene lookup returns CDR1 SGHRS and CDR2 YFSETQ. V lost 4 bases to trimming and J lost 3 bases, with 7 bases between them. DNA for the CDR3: TGCGCCAGCAGCGGGGAGGACTATGGCTACACCTTC. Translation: CASSGEDYGYTF. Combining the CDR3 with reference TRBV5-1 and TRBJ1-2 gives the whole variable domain KAGVTQTPRYLIKTRGQQVTLSCSPISGHRSVSWYQQTPGQGLQFLFEYFSETQRNKGNFPGRFSGRQFSNSRSEMNVSTLELGDSALYLCASSGEDYGYTFGSGTRLTVV.

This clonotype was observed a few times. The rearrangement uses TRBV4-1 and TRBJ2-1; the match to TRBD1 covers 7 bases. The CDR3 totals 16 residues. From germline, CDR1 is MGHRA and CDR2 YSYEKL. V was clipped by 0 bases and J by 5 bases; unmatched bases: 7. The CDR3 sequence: CASSQDTTGNHNEQFF. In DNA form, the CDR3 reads TGCGCCAGCAGCCAAGATACGACAGGGAACCACAATGAGCAGTTCTTC.

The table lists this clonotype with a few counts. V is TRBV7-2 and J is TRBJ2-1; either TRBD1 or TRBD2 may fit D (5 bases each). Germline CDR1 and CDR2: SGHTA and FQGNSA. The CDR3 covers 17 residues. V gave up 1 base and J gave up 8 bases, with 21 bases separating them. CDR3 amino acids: CASSLVRVGSGLDEQFF. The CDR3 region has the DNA TGTGCCAGCAGCTTAGTCCGGGTTGGGTCGGGGCTGGATGAGCAGTTCTTC.

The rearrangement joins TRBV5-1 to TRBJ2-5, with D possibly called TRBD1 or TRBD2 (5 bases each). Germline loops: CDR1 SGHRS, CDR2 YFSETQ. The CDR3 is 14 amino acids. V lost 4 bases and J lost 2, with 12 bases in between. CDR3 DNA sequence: TGCGCCAGCAGCATGGGACCGCAGCAAGAGACCCAGTACTTC. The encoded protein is CASSMGPQQETQYF.

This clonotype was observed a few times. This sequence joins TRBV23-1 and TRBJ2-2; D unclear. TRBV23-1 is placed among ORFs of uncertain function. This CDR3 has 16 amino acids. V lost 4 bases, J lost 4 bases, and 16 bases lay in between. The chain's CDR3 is CASSLRGLGFTGELFF. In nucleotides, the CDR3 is TGCGCCAGCAGTCTTCGCGGTTTAGGGTTCACCGGGGAGCTGTTTTTT.

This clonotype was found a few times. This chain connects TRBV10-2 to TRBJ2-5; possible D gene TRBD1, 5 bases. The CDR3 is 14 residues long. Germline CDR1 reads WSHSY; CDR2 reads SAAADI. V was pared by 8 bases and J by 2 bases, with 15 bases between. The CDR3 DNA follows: TGCGCCAGCTGGGAAGTCCGACAGCAAGAGACCCAGTACTTC. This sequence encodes CASWEVRQQETQYF.

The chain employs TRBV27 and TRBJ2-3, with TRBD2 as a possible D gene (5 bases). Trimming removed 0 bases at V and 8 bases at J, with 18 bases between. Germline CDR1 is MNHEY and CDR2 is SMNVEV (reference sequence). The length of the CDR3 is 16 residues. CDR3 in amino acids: CASSLSGSTRATTQYF. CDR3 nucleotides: TGTGCCAGCAGTTTATCGGGGTCAACGAGGGCAACTACGCAGTATTTT.

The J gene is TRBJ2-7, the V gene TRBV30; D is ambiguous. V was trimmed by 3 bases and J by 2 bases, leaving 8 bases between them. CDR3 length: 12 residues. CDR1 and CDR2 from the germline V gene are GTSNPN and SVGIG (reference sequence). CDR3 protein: CAWRAGTYEQYF. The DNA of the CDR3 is TGTGCCTGGAGGGCCGGCACCTACGAGCAGTACTTC.

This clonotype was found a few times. CDR3 sequence: CASSWRRGGVDTQYF. CDR3 nucleotides: TGTGCCAGCAGTTGGAGGCGGGGGGGCGTAGATACGCAGTATTTT. V usage is TRBV6-2 or TRBV6-3 and J usage is TRBJ2-3; TRBD2 aligns across 9 bases. J gave up 5 bases and V 4 bases, and 7 bases lay outside the gene matches. The CDR3 length is 15 residues. Germline V gene data show CDR1 as MNHEY and CDR2 as SVGEGT.

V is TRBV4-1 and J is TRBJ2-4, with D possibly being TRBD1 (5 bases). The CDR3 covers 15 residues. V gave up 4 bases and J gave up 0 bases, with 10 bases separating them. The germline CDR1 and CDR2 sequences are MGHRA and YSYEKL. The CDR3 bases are TGCGCCAGCAGCCTCTTGGGGCTAGCCAAAAACATTCAGTACTTC. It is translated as CASSLLGLAKNIQYF.

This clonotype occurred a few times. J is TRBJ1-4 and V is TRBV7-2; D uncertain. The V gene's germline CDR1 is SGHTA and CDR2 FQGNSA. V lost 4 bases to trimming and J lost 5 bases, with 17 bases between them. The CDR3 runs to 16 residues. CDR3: CASSSPVGATNEKLFF. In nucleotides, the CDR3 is TGTGCCAGCAGCTCGCCCGTCGGAGCCACGAATGAAAAACTGTTTTTT.